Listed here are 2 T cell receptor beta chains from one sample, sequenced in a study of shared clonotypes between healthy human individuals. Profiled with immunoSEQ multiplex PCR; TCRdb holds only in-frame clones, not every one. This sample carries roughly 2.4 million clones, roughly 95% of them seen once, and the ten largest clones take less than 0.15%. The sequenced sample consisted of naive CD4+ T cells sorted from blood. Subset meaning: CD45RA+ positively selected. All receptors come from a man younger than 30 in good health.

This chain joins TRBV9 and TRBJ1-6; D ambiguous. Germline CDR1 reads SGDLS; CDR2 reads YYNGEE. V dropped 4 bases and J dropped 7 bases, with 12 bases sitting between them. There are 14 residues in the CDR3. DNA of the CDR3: TGTGCCAGCAGCCCCCGCTTAGGGAATTCACCCCTCCACTTT. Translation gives CASSPRLGNSPLHF.

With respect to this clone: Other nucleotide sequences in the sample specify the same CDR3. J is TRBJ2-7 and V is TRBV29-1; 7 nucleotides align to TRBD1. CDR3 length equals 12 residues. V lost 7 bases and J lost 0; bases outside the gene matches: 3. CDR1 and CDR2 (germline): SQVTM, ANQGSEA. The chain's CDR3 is CSGRDSSYEQYF. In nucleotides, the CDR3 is TGCAGCGGCCGGGACAGCTCCTACGAGCAGTACTTC.